The present T cell receptor beta chain was sequenced within a study of blood T cell repertoires in COVID-19 (dated by TCRdb to 2018 to 2020). Regarding the complete study: Samples covering the acute and convalescent phases of COVID-19 were provided by collaborators in the United States, Italy and Spain. The material from the prospective study consisted of cDNA or gDNA derived from T cells, B-cell-depleted T cells, or PBMCs. Deeply sampled blood TCRbeta repertoires from subjects exposed to, actively infected with, or recovered from COVID-19 were included in the dataset. The repertoires were released in a freely available public database intended as a resource for research on the immune response to SARS-CoV-2. Samples came from the ongoing ImmuneRACE study (first 160 participants) plus 1,254 subjects from 6 global collaborators. The sample metadata nearly always contained a de-identified subject ID, COVID-19 status, age in years and sex. HLA class I and class II types, where available, came from metadata supplied by the sample provider rather than from assay-based typing. What the authors observed across the whole study: The amount of clinical and demographic metadata varied by source and participant and was provided uncurated.

Another Seattle source contributed samples from volunteer blood donors who had recovered from COVID-19. Each collaborating institution followed its own protocols to collect whole blood in K2EDTA tubes. Collaborator samples were shipped for TCRbeta analysis as frozen whole blood, isolated PBMCs, or DNA extracted from either sample type. The CDR3 measures 15 amino acids from cysteine to phenylalanine. The kept DNA is CDR3 alone, 45 bases in frame from the first base. The germline V gene yields SGHRS for CDR1 and YFSETQ for CDR2. V is cut back by 1 base and J by 2 bases, with 4 bases in the junction unmatched. TCRbeta CDR3 regions were amplified from genomic DNA using the immunoSEQ Assay, a bias-controlled multiplex PCR. Processing in the source paper ran as follows. Within the assay, amplification of reference gene primers was used to estimate how many nucleated cells each sample contained. To quantify the absolute abundance of each unique TCRbeta CDR3 rearrangement, sequence reads were collapsed and filtered. For each sample, productive Simpson clonality was calculated as the square root of Simpson's diversity index across productive rearrangements. Here the immuneACCESS table is served through TCRdb, limited to in-frame sequences with V and J called. Missing clones are a known gap in these copies; in checked studies unresolved V genes cover under half, and the rest lacks a known reason. The V and J calls and clone size come from that table; D and trimming were worked out from the DNA. For this sample there are roughly 340,000 clones; 90% to 95% appear just once. The top ten clonotypes cover about 3.5% of the sample.

In regard to this clone: The antigen this receptor binds is unknown. Within one base of it there is no much larger clone, and no base qualities were kept.

The chain employs TRBV5-1 and TRBJ2-5, with 8 junctional bases fitting TRBD2. The source material was peripheral blood. The receptor's source is a woman between 18 and 30 years old who had recovered from COVID-19. The CDR3 protein sequence reads: CASSLTSGFQETQYF. The nucleotides read TGCGCCAGCAGCTTGACTAGCGGATTTCAAGAGACCCAGTACTTC.